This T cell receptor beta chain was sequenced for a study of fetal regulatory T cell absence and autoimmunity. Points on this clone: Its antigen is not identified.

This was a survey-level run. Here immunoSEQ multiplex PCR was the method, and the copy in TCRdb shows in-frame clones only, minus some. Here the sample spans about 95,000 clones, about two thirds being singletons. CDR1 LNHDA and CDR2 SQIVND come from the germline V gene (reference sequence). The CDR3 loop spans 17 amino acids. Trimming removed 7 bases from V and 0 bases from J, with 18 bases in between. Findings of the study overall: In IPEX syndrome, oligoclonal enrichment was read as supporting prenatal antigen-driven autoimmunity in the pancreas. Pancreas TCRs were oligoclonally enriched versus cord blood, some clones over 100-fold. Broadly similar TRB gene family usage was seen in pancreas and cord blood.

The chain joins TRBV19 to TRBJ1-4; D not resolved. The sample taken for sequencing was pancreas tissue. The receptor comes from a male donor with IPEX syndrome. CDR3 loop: CASNSGPARPTNEKLFF. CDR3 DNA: TGTGCCAGTAACTCCGGACCCGCACGCCCAACTAATGAAAAACTGTTTTTT. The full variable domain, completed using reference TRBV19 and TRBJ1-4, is DGGITQSPKYLFRKEGQNVTLSCEQNLNHDAMYWYRQDPGQGLRLIYYSQIVNDFQKGDIAEGYSVSREKKESFPLTVTSAQKNPTAFYLCASNSGPARPTNEKLFFGSGTQLSVL.